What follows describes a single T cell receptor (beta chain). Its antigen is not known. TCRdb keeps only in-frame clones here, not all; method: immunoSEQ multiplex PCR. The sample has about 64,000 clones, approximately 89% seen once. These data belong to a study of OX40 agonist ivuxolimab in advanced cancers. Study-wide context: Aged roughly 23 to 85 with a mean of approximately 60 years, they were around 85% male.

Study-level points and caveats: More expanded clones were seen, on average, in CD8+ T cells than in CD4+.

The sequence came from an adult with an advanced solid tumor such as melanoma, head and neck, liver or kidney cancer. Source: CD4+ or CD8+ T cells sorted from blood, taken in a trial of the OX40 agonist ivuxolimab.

The DNA of the CDR3 is TGTGCCAGCAGCGTAGCTCCGACTAGCGGCACAGATACGCAGTATTTT. Its protein is CASSVAPTSGTDTQYF. The chain recombines TRBV9 with TRBJ2-3; 8 nucleotides agree with TRBD2. The V and J ends lost 0 bases and 1 base, in that order; junction bases with no gene match: 4. In germline, CDR1 is SGDLS, CDR2 YYNGEE. The CDR3 sequence is 16 residues long.